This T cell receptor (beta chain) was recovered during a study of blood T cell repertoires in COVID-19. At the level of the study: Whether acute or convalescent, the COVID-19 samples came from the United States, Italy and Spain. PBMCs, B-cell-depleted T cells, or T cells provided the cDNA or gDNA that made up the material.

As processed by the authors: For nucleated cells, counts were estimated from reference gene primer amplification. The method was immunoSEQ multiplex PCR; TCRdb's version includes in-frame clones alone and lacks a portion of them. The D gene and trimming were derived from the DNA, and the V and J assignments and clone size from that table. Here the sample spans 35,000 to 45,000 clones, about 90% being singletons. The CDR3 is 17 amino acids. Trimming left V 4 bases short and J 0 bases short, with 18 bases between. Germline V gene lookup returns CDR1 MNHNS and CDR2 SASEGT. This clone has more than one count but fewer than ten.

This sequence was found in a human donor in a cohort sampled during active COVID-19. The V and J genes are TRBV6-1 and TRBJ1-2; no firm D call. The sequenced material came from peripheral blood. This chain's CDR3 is CASSVHVPGQTNYGYTF. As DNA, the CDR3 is TGTGCCAGCAGTGTCCACGTCCCGGGTCAAACTAACTATGGCTACACCTTC.